The clone carrying this T cell receptor (beta chain) has more than one count but fewer than ten. The antigen is undetermined. The data belong to a study of regulatory T cells in long-lasting Graves disease. Study observations and caveats: Those with persistent Graves' had less TCR diversity than newly diagnosed patients.

The time point was: newly diagnosed GD, antithyroid drugs for less than 3 months. RNA from PBMCs was the source of the TCR library. Building of the TCR beta libraries involved iRepertoire HTBI primers and Arm-PCR of CDR3 regions. Each CDR3 protein is one row after TCRdb ran MiXCR on the multiplex PCR reads. The repertoire consists of roughly 440,000 distinct CDR3 sequences, with about 16% occurring once and the leading ten covering 23%. This CDR3 comprises 15 residues. In germline, CDR1 is ENHRY, CDR2 SYGVKD. Trimming took 4 bases from V and 4 from J; bases not matched to a gene: 8. The same data also went into a second study, on T cells in Graves' hyperthyroidism and ophthalmopathy.

The sequence was collected from a woman between 18 and 29 years old with Graves disease. The genes are TRBV10-3 and TRBJ2-7, with 9 bases identical to TRBD1. This material consisted of peripheral blood mononuclear cells (PBMCs), taken at new diagnosis, from a patient treated with antithyroid drugs. The CDR3 here is CAISVDRDREYEQYF. The DNA for the CDR3 is TGTGCCATCAGTGTCGACCGGGACAGGGAATACGAGCAGTACTTC.